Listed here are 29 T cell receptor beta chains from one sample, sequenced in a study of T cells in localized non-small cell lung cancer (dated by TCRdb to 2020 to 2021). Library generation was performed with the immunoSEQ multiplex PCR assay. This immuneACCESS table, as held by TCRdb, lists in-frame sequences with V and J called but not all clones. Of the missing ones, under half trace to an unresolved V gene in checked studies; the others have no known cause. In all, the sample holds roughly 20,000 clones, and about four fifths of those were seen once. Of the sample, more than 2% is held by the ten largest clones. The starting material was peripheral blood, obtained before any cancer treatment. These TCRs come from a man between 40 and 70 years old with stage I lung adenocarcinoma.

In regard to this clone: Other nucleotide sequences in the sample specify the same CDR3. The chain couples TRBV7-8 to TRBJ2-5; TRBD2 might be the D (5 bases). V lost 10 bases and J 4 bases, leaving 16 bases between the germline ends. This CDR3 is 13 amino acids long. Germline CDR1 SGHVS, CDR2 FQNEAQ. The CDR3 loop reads CATSPWELETQYF. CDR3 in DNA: TGTGCCACCTCTCCATGGGAGTTAGAGACCCAGTACTTC.

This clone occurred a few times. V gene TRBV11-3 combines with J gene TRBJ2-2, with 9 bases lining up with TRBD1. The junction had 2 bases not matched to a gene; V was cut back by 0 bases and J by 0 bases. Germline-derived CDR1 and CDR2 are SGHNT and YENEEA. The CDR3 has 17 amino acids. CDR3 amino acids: CASSLDRDRANTGELFF. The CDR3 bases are TGTGCCAGCAGCTTAGATCGGGACAGGGCGAACACCGGGGAGCTGTTTTTT.

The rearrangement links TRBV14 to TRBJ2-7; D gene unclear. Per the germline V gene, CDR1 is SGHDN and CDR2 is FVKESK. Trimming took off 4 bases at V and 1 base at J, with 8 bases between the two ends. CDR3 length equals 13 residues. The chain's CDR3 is CASSLRVSYEQYF. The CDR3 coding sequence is TGTGCCAGCAGCCTCCGAGTTTCCTACGAGCAGTACTTC.

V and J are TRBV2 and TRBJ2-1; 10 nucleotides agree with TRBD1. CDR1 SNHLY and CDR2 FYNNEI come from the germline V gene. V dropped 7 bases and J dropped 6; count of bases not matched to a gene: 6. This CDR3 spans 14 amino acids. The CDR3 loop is CASTGQGGSNEQFF. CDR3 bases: TGTGCCAGCACCGGACAGGGGGGGAGCAATGAGCAGTTCTTC.

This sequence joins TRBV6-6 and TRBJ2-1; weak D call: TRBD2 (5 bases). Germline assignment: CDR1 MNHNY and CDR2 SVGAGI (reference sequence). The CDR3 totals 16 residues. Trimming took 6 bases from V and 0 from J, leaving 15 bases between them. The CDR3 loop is CASSRNSGSSYNEQFF. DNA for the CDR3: TGTGCCAGCAGCCGTAATTCGGGGAGCTCCTACAATGAGCAGTTCTTC.

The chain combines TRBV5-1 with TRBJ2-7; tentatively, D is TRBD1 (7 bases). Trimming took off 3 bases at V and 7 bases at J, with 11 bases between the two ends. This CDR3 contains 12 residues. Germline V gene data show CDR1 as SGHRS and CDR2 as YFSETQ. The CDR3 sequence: CASSSQGGEQYF. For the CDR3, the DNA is TGCGCCAGCAGCTCGCAGGGGGGTGAGCAGTACTTC.

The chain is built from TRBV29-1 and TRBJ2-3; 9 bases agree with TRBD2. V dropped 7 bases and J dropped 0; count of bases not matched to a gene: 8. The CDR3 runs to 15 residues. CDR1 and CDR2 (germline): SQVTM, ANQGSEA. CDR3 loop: CSGVLAGPSTDTQYF. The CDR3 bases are TGCAGCGGCGTACTAGCGGGCCCCAGCACAGATACGCAGTATTTT.

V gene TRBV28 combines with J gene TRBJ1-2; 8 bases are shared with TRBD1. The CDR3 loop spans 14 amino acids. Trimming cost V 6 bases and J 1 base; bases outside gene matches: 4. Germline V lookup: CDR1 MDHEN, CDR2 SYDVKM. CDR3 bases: TGTGCCAGCAGGGGGGACAGGCTTAACTATGGCTACACCTTC. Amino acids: CASRGDRLNYGYTF.

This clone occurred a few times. The CDR3 loop is CASTRDSYNEQFF. Written as DNA, the CDR3 is TGCGCCAGCACCAGGGATTCCTACAATGAGCAGTTCTTC. This chain joins TRBV5-1 and TRBJ2-1; D is possibly TRBD1 (5 bases). The CDR3 loop spans 13 amino acids. Germline values: CDR1 SGHRS, CDR2 YFSETQ. The V end was cut by 6 bases, the J end by 1 base, with 8 bases between.

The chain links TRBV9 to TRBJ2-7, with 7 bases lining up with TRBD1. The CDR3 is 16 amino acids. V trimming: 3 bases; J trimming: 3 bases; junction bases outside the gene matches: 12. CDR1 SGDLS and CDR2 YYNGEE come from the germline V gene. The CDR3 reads CASSEGAGEALYEQYF. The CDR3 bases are TGTGCCAGCAGCGAGGGGGCAGGGGAAGCTCTCTACGAGCAGTACTTC.

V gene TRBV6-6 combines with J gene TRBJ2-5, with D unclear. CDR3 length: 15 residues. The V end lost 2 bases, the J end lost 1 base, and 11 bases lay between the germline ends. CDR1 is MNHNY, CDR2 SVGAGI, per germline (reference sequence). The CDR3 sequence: CASSYTPGRQETQYF. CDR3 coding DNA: TGTGCCAGCAGTTACACTCCGGGCCGCCAAGAGACCCAGTACTTC.

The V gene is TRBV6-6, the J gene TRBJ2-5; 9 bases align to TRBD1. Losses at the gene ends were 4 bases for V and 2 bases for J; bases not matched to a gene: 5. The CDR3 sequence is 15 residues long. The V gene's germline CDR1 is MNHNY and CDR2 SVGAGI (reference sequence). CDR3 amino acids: CASSSGTGRQETQYF. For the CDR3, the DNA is TGTGCCAGCAGTTCCGGGACAGGGCGTCAAGAGACCCAGTACTTC.

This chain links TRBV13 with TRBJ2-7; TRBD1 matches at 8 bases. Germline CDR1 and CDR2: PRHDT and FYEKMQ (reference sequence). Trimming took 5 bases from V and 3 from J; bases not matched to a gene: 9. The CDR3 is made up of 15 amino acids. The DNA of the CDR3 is TGTGCCAGCAGCCAAACCGGGACAGGATACTACGAGCAGTACTTC. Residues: CASSQTGTGYYEQYF. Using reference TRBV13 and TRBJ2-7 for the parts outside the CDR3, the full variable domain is AAGVIQSPRHLIKEKRETATLKCYPIPRHDTVYWYQQGPGQDPQFLISFYEKMQSDKGSIPDRFSAQQFSDYHSELNMSSLELGDSALYFCASSQTGTGYYEQYFGPGTRLTVT.

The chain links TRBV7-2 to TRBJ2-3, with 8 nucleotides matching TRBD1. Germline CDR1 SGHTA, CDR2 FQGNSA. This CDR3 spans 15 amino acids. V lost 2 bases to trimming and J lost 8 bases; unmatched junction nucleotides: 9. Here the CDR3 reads CASSLMGQEDPTQYF. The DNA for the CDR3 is TGTGCCAGCAGCTTAATGGGACAGGAGGACCCTACGCAGTATTTT. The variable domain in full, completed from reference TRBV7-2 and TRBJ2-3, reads GAGVSQSPSNKVTEKGKDVELRCDPISGHTALYWYRQSLGQGLEFLIYFQGNSAPDKSGLPSDRFSAERTGGSVSTLTIQRTQQEDSAVYLCASSLMGQEDPTQYFGPGTRLTVL.

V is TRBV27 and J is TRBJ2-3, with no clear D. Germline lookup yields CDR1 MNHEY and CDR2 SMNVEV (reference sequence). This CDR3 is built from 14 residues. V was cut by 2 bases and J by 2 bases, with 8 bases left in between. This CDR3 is CASSLSSPTDTQYF. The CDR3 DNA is TGTGCCAGCAGTTTAAGTTCCCCCACAGATACGCAGTATTTT.

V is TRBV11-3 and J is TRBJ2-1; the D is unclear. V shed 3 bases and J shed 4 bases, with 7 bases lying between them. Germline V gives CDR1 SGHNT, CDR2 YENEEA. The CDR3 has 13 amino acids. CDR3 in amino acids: CASSFYYYNEQFF. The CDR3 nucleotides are TGTGCCAGCAGCTTCTATTATTACAATGAGCAGTTCTTC.

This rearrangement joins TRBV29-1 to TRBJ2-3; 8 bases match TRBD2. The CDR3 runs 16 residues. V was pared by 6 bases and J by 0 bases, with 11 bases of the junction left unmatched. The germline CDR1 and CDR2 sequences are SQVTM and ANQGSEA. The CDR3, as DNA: TGCAGCGTCAATAATTTAGCGGGAATGAGCACAGATACGCAGTATTTT. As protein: CSVNNLAGMSTDTQYF.

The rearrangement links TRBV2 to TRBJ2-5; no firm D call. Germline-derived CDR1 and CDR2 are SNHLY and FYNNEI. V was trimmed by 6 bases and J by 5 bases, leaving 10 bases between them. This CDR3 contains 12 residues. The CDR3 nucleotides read TGTGCCAGCAGGCCCCCTGCCGAGACCCAGTACTTC. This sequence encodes CASRPPAETQYF.

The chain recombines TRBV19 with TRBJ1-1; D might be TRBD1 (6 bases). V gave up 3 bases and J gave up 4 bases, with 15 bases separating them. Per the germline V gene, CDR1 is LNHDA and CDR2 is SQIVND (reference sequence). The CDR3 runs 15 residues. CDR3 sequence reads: CASSMKTGPATEAFF. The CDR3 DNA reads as TGTGCCAGTAGTATGAAGACAGGACCGGCCACTGAAGCTTTCTTT.

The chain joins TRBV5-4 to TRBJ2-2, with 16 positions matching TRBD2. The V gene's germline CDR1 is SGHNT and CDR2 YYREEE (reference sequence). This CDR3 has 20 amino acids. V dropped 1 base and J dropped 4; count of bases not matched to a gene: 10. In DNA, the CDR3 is TGTGCCAGCAGCTTGATAGGGACTAGCGGGGGGGCCGGAGTCACCGGGGAGCTGTTTTTT. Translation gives CASSLIGTSGGAGVTGELFF.

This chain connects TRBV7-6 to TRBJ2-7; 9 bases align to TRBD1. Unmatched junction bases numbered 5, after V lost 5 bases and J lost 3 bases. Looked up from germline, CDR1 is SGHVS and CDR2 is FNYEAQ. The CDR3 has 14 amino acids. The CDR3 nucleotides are TGTGCCAGCAGCGAACAGGGGGCATACTACGAGCAGTACTTC. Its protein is CASSEQGAYYEQYF. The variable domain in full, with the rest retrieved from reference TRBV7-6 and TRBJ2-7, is GAGVSQSPRYKVTKRGQDVALRCDPISGHVSLYWYRQALGQGPEFLTYFNYEAQQDKSGLPNDRFSAERPEGSISTLTIQRTEQRDSAMYRCASSEQGAYYEQYFGPGTRLTVT.

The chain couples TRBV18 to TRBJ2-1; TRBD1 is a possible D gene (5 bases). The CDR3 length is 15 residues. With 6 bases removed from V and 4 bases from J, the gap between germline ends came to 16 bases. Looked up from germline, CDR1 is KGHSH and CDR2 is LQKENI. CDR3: CASSGTGYLYNEQFF. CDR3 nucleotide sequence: TGTGCCAGCTCGGGAACAGGTTACTTATACAATGAGCAGTTCTTC.

CDR3 sequence (DNA): TGTGCCAGCAGCGGGGGGCAGACCGCGGACCGGGGTTCGTACAATGAGCAGTTCTTC. Residues: CASSGGQTADRGSYNEQFF. The genes are TRBV5-4 and TRBJ2-1; D possibly uses TRBD1 or TRBD2 (6 bases each). The CDR3 covers 19 residues. V was pared by 4 bases and J by 4 bases, with 27 bases between. Germline V lookup: CDR1 SGHNT, CDR2 YYREEE (reference sequence).

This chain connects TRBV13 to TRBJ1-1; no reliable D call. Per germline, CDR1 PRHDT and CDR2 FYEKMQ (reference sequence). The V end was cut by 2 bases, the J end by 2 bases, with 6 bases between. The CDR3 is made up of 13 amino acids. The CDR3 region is CASSLLYNTEAFF. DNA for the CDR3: TGTGCCAGCAGCTTACTCTACAACACTGAAGCTTTCTTT. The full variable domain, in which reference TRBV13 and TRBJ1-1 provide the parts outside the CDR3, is AAGVIQSPRHLIKEKRETATLKCYPIPRHDTVYWYQQGPGQDPQFLISFYEKMQSDKGSIPDRFSAQQFSDYHSELNMSSLELGDSALYFCASSLLYNTEAFFGQGTRLTVV.

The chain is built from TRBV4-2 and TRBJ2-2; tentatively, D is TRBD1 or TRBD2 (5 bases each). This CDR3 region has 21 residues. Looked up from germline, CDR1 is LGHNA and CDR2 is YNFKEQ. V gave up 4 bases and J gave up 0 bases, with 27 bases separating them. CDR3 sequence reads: CASSRRDRYSPGHANTGELFF. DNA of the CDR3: TGTGCCAGCAGCCGCCGGGACCGCTACTCCCCGGGGCACGCGAACACCGGGGAGCTGTTTTTT.

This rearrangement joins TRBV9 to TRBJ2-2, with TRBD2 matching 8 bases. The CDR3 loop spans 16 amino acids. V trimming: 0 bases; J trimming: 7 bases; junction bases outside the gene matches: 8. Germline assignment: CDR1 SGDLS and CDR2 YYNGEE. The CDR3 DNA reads TGTGCCAGCAGCGTAGAAACGGGAGGGGAGATCGGGGAGCTGTTTTTT. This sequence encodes CASSVETGGEIGELFF.

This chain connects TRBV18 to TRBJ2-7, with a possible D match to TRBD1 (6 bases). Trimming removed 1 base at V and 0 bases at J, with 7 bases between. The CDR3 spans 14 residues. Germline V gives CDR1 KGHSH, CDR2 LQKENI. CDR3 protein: CASSPRTDSYEQYF. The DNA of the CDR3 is TGTGCCAGCTCACCACGGACAGACTCCTACGAGCAGTACTTC.

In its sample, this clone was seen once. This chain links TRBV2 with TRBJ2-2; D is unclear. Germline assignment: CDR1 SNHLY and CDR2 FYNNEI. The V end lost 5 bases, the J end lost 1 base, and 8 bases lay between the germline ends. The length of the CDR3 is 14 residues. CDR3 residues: CASSNDGNTGELFF. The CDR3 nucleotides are TGTGCCAGCAGTAATGATGGGAACACCGGGGAGCTGTTTTTT.

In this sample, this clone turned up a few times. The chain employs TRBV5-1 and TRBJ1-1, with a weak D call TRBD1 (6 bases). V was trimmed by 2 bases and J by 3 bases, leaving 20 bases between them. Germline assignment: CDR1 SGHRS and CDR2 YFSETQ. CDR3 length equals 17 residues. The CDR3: CASSFTGTGKGDTEAFF. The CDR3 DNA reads TGCGCCAGCAGCTTCACAGGTACAGGAAAGGGGGACACTGAAGCTTTCTTT.